This passage covers 17 T cell receptor beta chains from one sample sequenced in a study of blood T cell repertoires in COVID-19. Clones were read by immunoSEQ multiplex PCR, and TCRdb kept only the in-frame ones, dropping some. Altogether under 450,000 clones are present, about 89% being singletons, with the ten largest covering just over 0.85%. The sample taken for sequencing was PBMCs or T cells enriched from blood (not recorded which). The source is a woman aged 40 to 55 who had been exposed to COVID-19.

The chain links TRBV25-1 to TRBJ1-2; possible D gene TRBD1, 5 bases. CDR1 is MGHDK, CDR2 SYGVNS, per germline. The CDR3 has 13 residues. V was shortened by 2 bases and J by 5 bases, with 9 bases between the two germline ends. CDR3 loop: CASSETGVYGYTF. CDR3 nucleotides: TGTGCCAGCAGTGAAACAGGCGTTTATGGCTACACCTTC.

This clone was counted once. The V and J genes are TRBV27 and TRBJ2-7; the match to TRBD2 covers 13 bases. The CDR3 runs 17 residues. The V and J ends lost 6 bases and 3 bases, in that order; junction bases with no gene match: 11. Per the germline V gene, CDR1 is MNHEY and CDR2 is SMNVEV (reference sequence). The CDR3 DNA reads TGTGCCAGCAGCTTAACCGGACTAGCGGGAGTCCTCTACGAGCAGTACTTC. Protein product: CASSLTGLAGVLYEQYF.

The V call is TRBV3-1 (or the pseudogene TRBV3-2), the J call TRBJ2-4; 9 bases align to TRBD1. This CDR3 has 18 residues. Trimming cost V 0 bases and J 2 bases; bases outside gene matches: 8. Germline V CDR1 and CDR2: LGHDT, YNNKEL (reference sequence). The CDR3 is CASSQDPGQGLTKNIQYF. The CDR3 DNA reads as TGTGCCAGCAGCCAAGACCCCGGACAGGGGCTAACCAAAAACATTCAGTACTTC.

The chain combines TRBV5-1 with TRBJ1-2; TRBD1 matches at 10 bases. The CDR3 consists of 16 residues. Germline values: CDR1 SGHRS, CDR2 YFSETQ. The trim removed 4 bases at V and 1 base at J, leaving 7 bases unmatched. The CDR3 region has the DNA TGCGCCAGCAGCCCCGGAGGACAGGGGGTTAACTATGGCTACACCTTC. Translated, it gives CASSPGGQGVNYGYTF.

J is TRBJ1-6 and V is TRBV7-3, with 11 bases identical to TRBD1. V lost 5 bases, J lost 9 bases, and 3 bases stayed unmatched. Germline-derived CDR1 and CDR2 are SGHTA and FQGTGA. CDR3 length equals 14 residues. CDR3 coding DNA: TGTGCCAGCAGCCACGGGACAGGGGGTTCACCCCTCCACTTT. Translating gives CASSHGTGGSPLHF.

J is TRBJ1-2 and V is TRBV30; 12 bases are a match to TRBD1. V was clipped by 6 bases and J by 7 bases; unmatched bases: 9. The CDR3 spans 14 residues. The germline gives CDR1 GTSNPN, CDR2 SVGIG (reference sequence). In nucleotides, the CDR3 is TGTGCCTGCATCCGGGACAGGGGGCTTGGTGGCTACACCTTC. Its translation is CACIRDRGLGGYTF.

In its sample, this clone was seen once. The rearrangement uses TRBV7-9 and TRBJ2-2, with no clear D. Between the trimmed V and J ends, which lost 5 bases and 2 bases, there was a span of 3 bases. Germline-derived CDR1 and CDR2 are SEHNR and FQNEAQ (reference sequence). This CDR3 is built from 12 residues. CDR3 sequence reads: CASSTNTGELFF. The CDR3 DNA reads TGTGCCAGCAGCACAAACACCGGGGAGCTGTTTTTT.

The chain carries TRBV15 and TRBJ1-2; 9 bases line up with TRBD1. This CDR3 region has 14 residues. Germline CDR1 reads LNHNV; CDR2 reads YYDKDF (reference sequence). With 4 bases clipped from V and 6 bases from J, the junction kept 6 bases outside the gene matches. In DNA, the CDR3 is TGTGCCACCAGCAAACCCGACAGGGGGAATGGCTACACCTTC. Translated, it gives CATSKPDRGNGYTF.

The chain joins TRBV19 to TRBJ2-1; 7 nucleotides line up with TRBD2. The CDR3 runs 14 residues. Losses at the gene ends were 8 bases for V and 0 bases for J; bases not matched to a gene: 4. Germline V CDR1 and CDR2: LNHDA, SQIVND (reference sequence). CDR3 nucleotide sequence: TGTGCCAGTGGAGAGCGGGGCTCCTACAATGAGCAGTTCTTC. It specifies CASGERGSYNEQFF.

This chain uses TRBV14 with TRBJ2-2; D is undetermined. Looked up from germline, CDR1 is SGHDN and CDR2 is FVKESK. The length of the CDR3 is 13 residues. The V gene lost 4 bases and the J gene lost 5 bases, with 8 bases spanning the gap. CDR3 nucleotide sequence: TGTGCCAGCAGCCGGTCAGGAACCGGGGAGCTGTTTTTT. It specifies CASSRSGTGELFF.

V usage is TRBV30 and J usage is TRBJ2-1, with TRBD2 matching over 10 bases. Germline-derived CDR1 and CDR2 are GTSNPN and SVGIG (reference sequence). The J segment lost 2 bases and the V segment lost 3 bases, leaving 4 bases of the junction unmatched. The CDR3 is 15 residues long. The chain's CDR3 is CAWRALAGAYNEQFF. The CDR3 nucleotides read TGTGCCTGGAGAGCTCTAGCGGGGGCCTACAATGAGCAGTTCTTC.

V is TRBV2 and J is TRBJ1-1; D is unresolved. CDR3 size: 13 residues. Germline CDR1 SNHLY, CDR2 FYNNEI. The V end lost 10 bases, the J end lost 0 bases, and 12 bases lay between the germline ends. The CDR3: CATPRVLNTEAFF. Here the CDR3 DNA reads TGTGCCACCCCGCGGGTCCTGAACACTGAAGCTTTCTTT. The whole variable domain, remainder taken from reference TRBV2 and TRBJ1-1, is EPEVTQTPSHQVTQMGQEVILRCVPISNHLYFYWYRQILGQKVEFLVSFYNNEISEKSEIFDDQFSVERPDGSNFTLKIRSTKLEDSAMYFCATPRVLNTEAFFGQGTRLTVV.

In its sample, this clone was seen a few times. The chain employs TRBV5-1 and TRBJ2-2, with no clear D. V was pared by 0 bases and J by 5 bases, with 5 bases between. Germline V gene sequence: CDR1 SGHRS, CDR2 YFSETQ. The CDR3 runs 13 residues. In DNA form, the CDR3 reads TGCGCCAGCAGCTTGGAACTGACCGGGGAGCTGTTTTTT. Translating gives CASSLELTGELFF. Together with reference TRBV5-1 and TRBJ2-2, the CDR3 gives the full variable domain: KAGVTQTPRYLIKTRGQQVTLSCSPISGHRSVSWYQQTPGQGLQFLFEYFSETQRNKGNFPGRFSGRQFSNSRSEMNVSTLELGDSALYLCASSLELTGELFFGEGSRLTVL.

V is TRBV6-5 and J is TRBJ1-2; the D gene is possibly TRBD1 (5 bases). In germline, CDR1 is MNHEY, CDR2 SVGAGI. V lost 8 bases to trimming and J lost 4 bases, with 14 bases between them. The CDR3 is 13 residues long. The CDR3 coding sequence is TGTGCCAGCTCCAGGGCGGTTAGCTATGGCTACACCTTC. It codes for CASSRAVSYGYTF.

The chain recombines TRBV5-1 with TRBJ2-3; TRBD2 agrees at 8 bases. The CDR3 totals 17 residues. V lost 1 base and J lost 3; bases outside the gene matches: 10. Germline V gene sequence: CDR1 SGHRS, CDR2 YFSETQ. The CDR3: CASSLRWRGAATDTQYF. CDR3 nucleotide sequence: TGCGCCAGCAGCTTGCGGTGGCGGGGGGCCGCGACAGATACGCAGTATTTT. Combining the CDR3 with reference TRBV5-1 and TRBJ2-3 gives the whole variable domain KAGVTQTPRYLIKTRGQQVTLSCSPISGHRSVSWYQQTPGQGLQFLFEYFSETQRNKGNFPGRFSGRQFSNSRSEMNVSTLELGDSALYLCASSLRWRGAATDTQYFGPGTRLTVL.

The CDR3 coding sequence is TGTGCCAGCAGTTACTCGGGGGGGTTGAATTCACCCCTCCACTTT. It codes for CASSYSGGLNSPLHF. The rearrangement uses TRBV6-5 and TRBJ1-6; D might be TRBD1 (5 bases). This CDR3 spans 15 amino acids. Germline CDR1 MNHEY, CDR2 SVGAGI. V was pared by 0 bases and J by 7 bases, with 10 bases between.

This clone has a single count. This chain connects TRBV7-6 to TRBJ1-1, with D tentatively TRBD1 (5 bases). This CDR3 is built from 14 residues. Per germline, CDR1 SGHVS and CDR2 FNYEAQ. Trimming stripped 4 bases from V and 5 bases from J, with 14 bases between. As DNA, the CDR3 is TGTGCCAGCAGCTGGGACTTCGCAGAGACTGAAGCTTTCTTT. Its protein is CASSWDFAETEAFF.